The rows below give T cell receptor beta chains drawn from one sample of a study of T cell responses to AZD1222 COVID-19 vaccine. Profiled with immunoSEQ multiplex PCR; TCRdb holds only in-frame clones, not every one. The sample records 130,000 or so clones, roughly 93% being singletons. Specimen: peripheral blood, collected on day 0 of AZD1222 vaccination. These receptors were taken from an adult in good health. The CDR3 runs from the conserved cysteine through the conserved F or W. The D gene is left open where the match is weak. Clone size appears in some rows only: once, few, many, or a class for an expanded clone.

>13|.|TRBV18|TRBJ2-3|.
CASSPRGSDTQYF
TGTGCCAGCTCACCACGTGGATCGGATACGCAGTATTTT
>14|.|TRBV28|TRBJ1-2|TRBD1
CASSPGTGDYGYTF
TGTGCCAGCAGTCCGGGGACAGGGGACTATGGCTACACCTTC
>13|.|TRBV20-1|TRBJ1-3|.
CSASRGPGNTIYF
TGCAGTGCTAGTCGGGGACCTGGAAACACCATATATTTT
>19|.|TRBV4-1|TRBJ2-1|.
CASSVPQLGAIGASGEQFF
TGCGCCAGCAGCGTCCCCCAACTAGGCGCCATCGGGGCCTCCGGTGAGCAGTTCTTC
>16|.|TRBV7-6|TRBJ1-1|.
CASSSYKGRENTEAFF
TGTGCCAGCAGCTCTTATAAGGGACGGGAGAACACTGAAGCTTTCTTT
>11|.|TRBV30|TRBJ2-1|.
CAWSVRDEQFF
TGTGCCTGGAGTGTAAGGGATGAGCAGTTCTTC
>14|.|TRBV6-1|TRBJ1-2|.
CASSESGGDYGYTF
TGTGCCAGCAGTGAATCGGGTGGGGATTACGGCTACACCTTC
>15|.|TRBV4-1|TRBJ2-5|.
CASSQRALGGETQYF
TGCGCCAGCAGCCAACGGGCTTTGGGCGGAGAGACCCAGTACTTC
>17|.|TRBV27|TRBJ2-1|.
CASSPGSGNPPYNEQFF
TGTGCCAGCAGCCCCGGATCGGGGAACCCCCCCTACAATGAGCAGTTCTTC
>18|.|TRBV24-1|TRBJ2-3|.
CATSDLSLSGPSTDTQYF
TGTGCCACCAGTGATTTGTCCCTTAGCGGCCCTAGCACAGATACGCAGTATTTT
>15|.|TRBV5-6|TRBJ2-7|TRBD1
CASSAADRGYHEQYF
TGTGCCAGCAGCGCCGCTGACAGGGGGTACCACGAGCAGTACTTC
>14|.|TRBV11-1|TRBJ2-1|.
CASSLAGGDNEQFF
TGTGCCAGCAGCTTAGCGGGAGGAGACAATGAGCAGTTCTTC
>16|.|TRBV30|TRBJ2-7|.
CAWSQSEGWLSYEQYF
TGTGCCTGGAGCCAAAGCGAGGGGTGGCTATCCTACGAGCAGTACTTC
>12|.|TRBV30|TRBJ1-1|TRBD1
CAGDRVNTEAFF
TGTGCCGGGGACAGGGTGAACACTGAAGCTTTCTTT
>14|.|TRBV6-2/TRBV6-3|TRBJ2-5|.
CASSRTRGSQTQYF
TGTGCCAGCAGCCGGACCCGAGGATCCCAAACCCAGTACTTC
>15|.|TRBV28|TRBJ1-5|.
CASSSSGQGNQPQHF
TGTGCCAGCAGTTCCTCGGGACAAGGCAATCAGCCCCAGCATTTT
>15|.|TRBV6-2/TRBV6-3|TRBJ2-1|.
CASSYVGLAGNEQFF
TGTGCCAGCAGTTACGTAGGGCTAGCCGGCAATGAGCAGTTCTTC
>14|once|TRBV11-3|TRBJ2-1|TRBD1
CASSLSGQGFGQFF
TGTGCCAGCAGCTTGTCGGGACAGGGTTTCGGGCAGTTCTTC
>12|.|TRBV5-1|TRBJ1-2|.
CASSLEQRGYTF
TGCGCCAGCAGCTTGGAACAGCGCGGCTACACCTTC
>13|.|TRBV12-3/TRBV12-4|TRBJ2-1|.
CASSIRTKNEQFF
TGTGCCAGCAGTATCCGGACTAAAAATGAGCAGTTCTTC
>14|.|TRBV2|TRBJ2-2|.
CASSEILLGGELFF
TGTGCCAGCAGTGAAATATTACTAGGCGGGGAGCTGTTTTTT
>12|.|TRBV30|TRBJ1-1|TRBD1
CAWSFFQGDAFF
TGTGCCTGGAGTTTTTTCCAGGGGGATGCTTTCTTT
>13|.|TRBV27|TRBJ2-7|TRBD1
CASRRQGVYEQYF
TGTGCCAGCAGACGACAGGGAGTTTACGAGCAGTACTTC
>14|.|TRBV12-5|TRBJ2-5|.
CASASGVLQETQYF
TGTGCTAGTGCCTCCGGGGTCCTACAAGAGACCCAGTACTTC
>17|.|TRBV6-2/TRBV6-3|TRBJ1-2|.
CASSYPRNDLPVRGYTF
TGTGCCAGCAGTTACCCTCGTAATGATCTGCCGGTCCGCGGCTACACCTTC
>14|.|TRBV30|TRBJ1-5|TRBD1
CAWSEDRVNQPQHF
TGTGCCTGGAGCGAGGACAGGGTTAATCAGCCCCAGCATTTT
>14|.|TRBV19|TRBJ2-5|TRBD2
CASSTLTREGTQYF
TGTGCCAGTAGTACCTTGACCCGGGAGGGGACCCAGTACTTC
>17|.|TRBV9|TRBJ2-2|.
CASSGSVAGVETGELFF
TGTGCCAGCAGCGGCTCAGTTGCCGGAGTTGAAACCGGGGAGCTGTTTTTT
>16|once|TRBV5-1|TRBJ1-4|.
CASSSDFGIGNEKLFF
TGCGCCAGCAGCTCGGACTTCGGGATAGGGAACGAAAAACTGTTTTTT
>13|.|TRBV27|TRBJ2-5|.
CASSLSGQETQYF
TGTGCCAGCAGTTTATCTGGCCAAGAGACCCAGTACTTC
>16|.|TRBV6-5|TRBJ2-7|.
CASSSTVFWGAYEQYF
TGTGCCAGCAGTTCGACAGTCTTCTGGGGGGCCTACGAGCAGTACTTC
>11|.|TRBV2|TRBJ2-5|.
CASSAQETQYF
TGTGCCAGCAGTGCCCAAGAGACCCAGTACTTC
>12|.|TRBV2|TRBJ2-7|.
CASTQEVYEQYF
TGTGCCAGCACCCAGGAGGTGTACGAGCAGTACTTC
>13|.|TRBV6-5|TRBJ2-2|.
CASTGLDTGELFF
TGTGCCAGTACGGGACTGGACACCGGGGAGCTGTTTTTT
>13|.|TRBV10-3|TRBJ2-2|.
CAISASDMGELFF
TGTGCCATCAGTGCCTCCGATATGGGGGAGCTGTTTTTT
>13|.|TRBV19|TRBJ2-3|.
CASSMGVGDTQYF
TGTGCCAGTAGTATGGGAGTGGGTGATACGCAGTATTTT
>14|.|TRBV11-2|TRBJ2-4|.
CASSLGNRANIQYF
TGTGCCAGCAGCTTAGGTAATAGGGCCAACATTCAGTACTTC
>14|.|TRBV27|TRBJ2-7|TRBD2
CASSRAGGIREQYF
TGTGCCAGCAGTAGGGCGGGAGGGATAAGGGAGCAGTACTTC
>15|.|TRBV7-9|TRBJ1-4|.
CASSLPTVLNEKLFF
TGTGCCAGCAGCTTACCAACGGTTCTAAATGAAAAACTGTTTTTT
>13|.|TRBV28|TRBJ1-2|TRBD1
CASSFGQGSGYTF
TGTGCCAGCAGTTTCGGACAGGGCAGTGGCTACACCTTC
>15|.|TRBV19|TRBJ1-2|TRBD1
CASIPGDSSNYGYTF
TGTGCCAGTATCCCCGGGGACAGCTCTAACTATGGCTACACCTTC
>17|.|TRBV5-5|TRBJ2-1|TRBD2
CASSAGTSGSSYNEQFF
TGTGCCAGCAGCGCCGGGACTAGCGGGAGCTCCTACAATGAGCAGTTCTTC
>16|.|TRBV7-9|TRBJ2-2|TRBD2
CASSLAGGPGTGELFF
TGTGCCAGCAGCCTAGCGGGAGGGCCGGGCACCGGGGAGCTGTTTTTT
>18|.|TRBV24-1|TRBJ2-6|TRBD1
CATSAGQRKGTGANVLTF
TGTGCCACCAGTGCGGGACAGAGGAAGGGAACTGGGGCCAACGTCCTGACTTTC
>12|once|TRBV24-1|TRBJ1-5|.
CATSAVNQPQHF
TGTGCCACCTCGGCCGTCAATCAGCCCCAGCATTTT
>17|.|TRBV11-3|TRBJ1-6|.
CASSLDREAGCYSPLHF
TGTGCCAGCAGCTTAGATCGGGAGGCAGGGTGTTATTCACCCCTCCACTTT
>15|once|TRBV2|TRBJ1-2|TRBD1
CASRSGTGVNYGYTF
TGTGCCAGCAGATCCGGGACAGGGGTTAACTATGGCTACACCTTC
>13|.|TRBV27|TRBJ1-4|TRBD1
CASRPQGEEKLFF
TGTGCCAGCAGGCCTCAGGGGGAAGAAAAACTGTTTTTT
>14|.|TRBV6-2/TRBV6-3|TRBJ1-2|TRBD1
CASSYQGAGYGYTF
TGTGCCAGCAGTTACCAGGGGGCGGGATATGGCTACACCTTC
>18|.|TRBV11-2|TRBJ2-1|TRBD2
CASSLIGGASGRGNEQFF
TGTGCCAGCAGCTTAATAGGGGGGGCTAGCGGGAGAGGGAATGAGCAGTTCTTC
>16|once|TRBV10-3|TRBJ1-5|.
CAISEAGAISNQPQHF
TGTGCCATCAGTGAGGCAGGAGCCATTAGCAATCAGCCCCAGCATTTT
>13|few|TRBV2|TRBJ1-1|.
CASSEQGNTEAFF
TGTGCCAGCAGTGAACAGGGGAACACTGAAGCTTTCTTT
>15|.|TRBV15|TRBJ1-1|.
CATSRGHLLNTEAFF
TGTGCCACCAGCAGAGGACACCTTCTGAACACTGAAGCTTTCTTT
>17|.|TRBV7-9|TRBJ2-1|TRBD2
CASSPRLAGGGDNEQFF
TGTGCCAGCAGCCCCAGACTAGCGGGAGGGGGGGACAATGAGCAGTTCTTC
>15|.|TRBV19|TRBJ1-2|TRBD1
CASSPGQGFIYGYTF
TGTGCCAGTAGTCCGGGACAGGGATTCATCTATGGCTACACCTTC
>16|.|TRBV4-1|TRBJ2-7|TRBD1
CASSPIGDRGFYEQYF
TGCGCCAGCAGCCCTATCGGGGACAGGGGGTTTTACGAGCAGTACTTC
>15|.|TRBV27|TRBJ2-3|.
CASSKGPWVTDTQYF
TGTGCCAGCAGTAAGGGACCATGGGTCACAGATACGCAGTATTTT
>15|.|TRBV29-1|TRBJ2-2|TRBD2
CSAERTSGLTGELFF
TGCAGCGCTGAGAGGACTAGCGGACTCACCGGGGAGCTGTTTTTT